This entry features one TCR beta chain sequence. This entry comes from a study of shared clonotypes between healthy human individuals. The study drew all its donors from Caucasian adults living in Nashville, Tennessee. The deep-level immunoSEQ assay was used. Clones were sequenced by immunoSEQ multiplex PCR, and TCRdb holds only the in-frame ones, with some missing. The table has nearly 1 million clones, approximately 76% seen once. The CDR3 length is 15 residues. V lost 1 base, J lost 0 bases, and 7 bases lay in between. Germline V gene lookup returns CDR1 SGHRS and CDR2 YFSETQ. Sequenced sample: memory CD4+ T cells sorted from blood. The subset denotes: CD45RA-negative fraction. The chain is built from TRBV5-1 and TRBJ1-4; D is ambiguous. The TCR comes from a man younger than 35 in good health. DNA for the CDR3: TGCGCCAGCAGCTTGACAGCCGCAACTAATGAAAAACTGTTTTTT. It translates to CASSLTAATNEKLFF. Complete variable domain (other parts from reference TRBV5-1 and TRBJ1-4): KAGVTQTPRYLIKTRGQQVTLSCSPISGHRSVSWYQQTPGQGLQFLFEYFSETQRNKGNFPGRFSGRQFSNSRSEMNVSTLELGDSALYLCASSLTAATNEKLFFGSGTQLSVL.